This T cell receptor beta chain was sequenced in a study of blood T cell repertoires in COVID-19. Recruited during active infection, patients (from Seattle) were subsequently followed longitudinally. V shed 1 base and J 5 bases; nucleotides not matched to a gene: 8. Germline-derived CDR1 and CDR2 are LGHNA and YNFKEQ. The CDR3 length is 16 residues. The data were produced by immunoSEQ multiplex PCR, yet TCRdb's version contains in-frame clones alone and is incomplete. Here the sample spans about half a million clones, about 91% being singletons. The clonotype comes from a man aged 18 to 35 with COVID-19, enrolled during active disease. The sequenced sample was peripheral blood. The chain combines TRBV4-2 with TRBJ2-3, with TRBD2 identical over 8 bases. CDR3 DNA: TGTGCCAGCAGCCAAGCGGTCGGGAGGGCCTTAGATACGCAGTATTTT. Protein sequence: CASSQAVGRALDTQYF.